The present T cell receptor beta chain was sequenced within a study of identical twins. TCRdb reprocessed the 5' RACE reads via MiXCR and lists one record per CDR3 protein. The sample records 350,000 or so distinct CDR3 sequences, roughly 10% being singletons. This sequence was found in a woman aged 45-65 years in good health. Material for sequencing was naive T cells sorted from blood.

CDR3 nucleotide sequence: TGTGCCAGCAGTCTAGGTGGGATTAACGCTTTCTTT. It translates to CASSLGGINAFF. The gene calls are TRBV6-2 or TRBV6-3 and TRBJ1-1; D gene uncertain. Between the trimmed V and J ends, which lost 5 bases and 11 bases, there was a span of 15 bases. The CDR3 spans 12 residues. The V gene's germline CDR1 is MNHEY and CDR2 SVGEGT.